This T cell receptor (beta chain) is drawn from a study of blood T cells in healthy people across ages. V was shortened by 4 bases and J by 7 bases, with 14 bases between the two germline ends. Germline V gives CDR1 SGDLS, CDR2 YYNGEE. This CDR3 is 13 amino acids long. A second PCR of roughly 7 to 11 cycles used a sample-barcoded 5' primer and a J-beta primer mix. TCRdb re-called the 5' RACE reads with MiXCR, one entry per CDR3 protein. The sample includes approximately 880,000 distinct CDR3 sequences, about 44% seen only once; the top ten take about an eighth. The receptor's source is a man aged 30 to 39 in good health. The specimen sequenced was blood. This sequence joins TRBV9 and TRBJ1-1; maybe TRBD1 (5 bases). CDR3 nucleotides: TGTGCCAGCAGCTTGGGGGGAGCGGGTGAAGCTTTCTTT. Translating it yields CASSLGGAGEAFF. Combining the CDR3 with reference TRBV9 and TRBJ1-1 gives the whole variable domain DSGVTQTPKHLITATGQRVTLRCSPRSGDLSVYWYQQSLDQGLQFLIQYYNGEERAKGNILERFSAQQFPDLHSELNLSSLELGDSALYFCASSLGGAGEAFFGQGTRLTVV.